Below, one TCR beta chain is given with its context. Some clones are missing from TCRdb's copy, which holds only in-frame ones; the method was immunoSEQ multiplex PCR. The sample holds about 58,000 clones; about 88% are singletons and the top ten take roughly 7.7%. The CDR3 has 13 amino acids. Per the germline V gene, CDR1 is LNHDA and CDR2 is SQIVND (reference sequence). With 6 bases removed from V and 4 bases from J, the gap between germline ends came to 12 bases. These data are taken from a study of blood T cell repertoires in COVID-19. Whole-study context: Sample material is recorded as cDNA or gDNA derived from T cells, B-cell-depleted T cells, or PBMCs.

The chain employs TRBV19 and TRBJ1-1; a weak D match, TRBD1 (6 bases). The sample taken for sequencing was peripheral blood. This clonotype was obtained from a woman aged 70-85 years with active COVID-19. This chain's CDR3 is CASSHRESTEAFF. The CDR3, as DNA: TGTGCCAGTAGCCACAGGGAGAGCACTGAAGCTTTCTTT.